These T cell receptor beta chains were read from a single sample in a study of cytomegalovirus exposure and HLA in healthy donors. Clones were read by immunoSEQ multiplex PCR, and TCRdb kept only the in-frame ones, dropping some. The sample has fewer than 150,000 clones; around three quarters are singletons. Sequenced material: PBMCs. The receptor set was obtained from a man aged 40-55 years in good health and CMV-seropositive. The CDR3 runs from the conserved cysteine through the conserved F or W. The D gene is left open where the match is weak. Size is omitted from some rows. Given values are once, few, many or a class for expanded clones.

.	.	TRBV29-1	TRBJ1-3	CSVAVQVGNTIYF	TGCAGCGTTGCAGTGCAGGTTGGAAACACCATATATTTT
.	.	TRBV6-6	TRBJ2-2	CASRIGHNTGELFF	TGTGCCAGCAGGATTGGACATAACACCGGGGAGCTGTTTTTT
.	.	TRBV19	TRBJ2-7	CASSLTALYEQYF	TGTGCCAGTAGTTTGACAGCCCTCTACGAGCAGTACTTC
.	TRBD1	TRBV2	TRBJ1-2	CASARGQGVYGYTF	TGTGCCAGCGCGAGGGGACAGGGGGTCTATGGCTACACCTTC
.	.	TRBV2	TRBJ2-3	CASSGGDTQYF	TGTGCCAGCAGTGGCGGGGATACGCAGTATTTT
.	.	TRBV30	TRBJ2-1	CAWSSSWGQDEQFF	TGTGCCTGGAGTTCGAGTTGGGGGCAAGATGAGCAGTTCTTC
.	.	TRBV28	TRBJ1-1	CASSLYQGNTEAFF	TGTGCCAGCAGTTTATACCAGGGGAACACTGAAGCTTTCTTT
.	.	TRBV29-1	TRBJ1-1	CSVSWYRNEAFF	TGCAGCGTTTCTTGGTACAGGAATGAAGCTTTCTTT
.	.	TRBV19	TRBJ1-5	CASSTLRGGYSNQPQHF	TGTGCCAGTAGTACCCTCCGGGGTGGGTATAGCAATCAGCCCCAGCATTTT
.	TRBD2	TRBV2	TRBJ2-7	CASSLSGGLYEQYF	TGTGCCAGCAGTCTAAGCGGGGGGCTCTACGAGCAGTACTTC
.	TRBD1	TRBV15	TRBJ1-1	CATSRAAGGTEAFF	TGTGCCACCAGCAGAGCCGCAGGGGGCACTGAAGCTTTCTTT
few	TRBD1	TRBV5-5	TRBJ1-1	CASNSGQGSEAFF	TGTGCCAGCAATTCAGGACAGGGATCTGAAGCTTTCTTT
.	TRBD1	TRBV6-1	TRBJ2-7	CASSLQGQGTYEQYF	TGTGCCAGCAGTCTACAGGGACAGGGGACCTACGAGCAGTACTTC
.	.	TRBV6-5	TRBJ1-5	CASRYGTGLSNQPQHF	TGTGCCAGCAGGTACGGTACAGGGCTGAGCAATCAGCCCCAGCATTTT
few	TRBD1	TRBV6-4	TRBJ2-3	CASSEGTGTGADTQYF	TGTGCCAGCAGTGAAGGCACCGGGACAGGGGCAGATACGCAGTATTTT
.	TRBD2	TRBV5-1	TRBJ2-2	CASSGQGGTGELFF	TGCGCCAGCAGCGGTCAGGGAGGGACCGGGGAGCTGTTTTTT
.	TRBD2	TRBV4-3	TRBJ2-1	CASSQDLGLGSSGRARYNEQFF	TGCGCCAGCAGCCAAGATCTGGGTCTGGGATCTAGCGGGAGGGCCAGGTACAATGAGCAGTTCTTC
.	.	TRBV29-1	TRBJ1-1	CSTLRGNGGEAFF	TGCAGCACCCTAAGGGGAAACGGGGGGGAAGCTTTCTTT
.	.	TRBV27	TRBJ2-7	CASSHGSYEQYF	TGTGCCAGCAGTCACGGGTCTTACGAGCAGTACTTC
.	.	TRBV5-5	TRBJ2-7	CASSLFTETYEQYF	TGTGCCAGCAGCCTTTTTACTGAAACCTACGAGCAGTACTTC
few	TRBD2	TRBV7-2	TRBJ2-2	CASSPPAGLFTGELFF	TGTGCCAGCAGCCCGCCAGCGGGATTGTTCACCGGGGAGCTGTTTTTT
.	.	TRBV5-1	TRBJ2-5	CASSVSGTPQETQYF	TGCGCCAGCAGCGTATCCGGGACTCCACAAGAGACCCAGTACTTC
few	TRBD1	TRBV19	TRBJ1-1	CASSSGTGNTEAFF	TGTGCCAGTAGCTCCGGGACAGGGAACACTGAAGCTTTCTTT
.	TRBD2	TRBV5-6	TRBJ2-7	CASSLDPGGNSYEQYF	TGTGCCAGCAGCTTGGACCCGGGGGGGAACTCCTACGAGCAGTACTTC
.	.	TRBV6-5	TRBJ2-1	CASSHVSPNNEQFF	TGTGCCAGCAGTCACGTTAGTCCAAACAATGAGCAGTTCTTC
.	.	TRBV19	TRBJ1-5	CASSINREIPQHF	TGTGCCAGTAGTATTAACAGGGAAATTCCCCAGCATTTT
.	TRBD1	TRBV19	TRBJ1-4	CASKMSGTGGEKLFF	TGTGCCAGTAAGATGTCCGGGACAGGGGGTGAAAAACTGTTTTTT
.	.	TRBV4-2	TRBJ1-6	CASSQGQADYNSPLHF	TGTGCCAGCAGCCAAGGACAGGCAGACTATAATTCACCCCTCCACTTT
.	.	TRBV15	TRBJ1-5	CATSTRQGNQPQHF	TGTGCCACCAGCACTCGACAGGGCAATCAGCCCCAGCATTTT
.	TRBD1	TRBV19	TRBJ2-1	CASSGDRVANEQFF	TGTGCCAGTAGTGGGGACAGGGTGGCCAATGAGCAGTTCTTC
.	TRBD1	TRBV28	TRBJ2-7	CASSFRDRGEQYF	TGTGCCAGCAGTTTCCGGGACAGAGGCGAGCAGTACTTC
few	.	TRBV6-5	TRBJ1-3	CASSRDWSSGNTIYF	TGTGCCAGCAGTCGGGACTGGAGCTCTGGAAACACCATATATTTT
.	.	TRBV28	TRBJ1-2	CASTGGEGNYGYTF	TGTGCCAGCACCGGGGGGGAGGGTAACTATGGCTACACCTTC
.	.	TRBV5-4	TRBJ1-2	CASSLVGLINYGYTF	TGTGCCAGCAGCTTGGTAGGACTGATTAACTATGGCTACACCTTC
once	.	TRBV11-3	TRBJ2-7	CASSANRVASSYEQYF	TGTGCCAGCAGCGCTAACAGGGTGGCGAGCTCCTACGAGCAGTACTTC
.	TRBD1	TRBV29-1	TRBJ2-7	CSIRQGSYEQYF	TGCAGCATAAGACAGGGCTCCTACGAGCAGTACTTC
.	TRBD1	TRBV30	TRBJ2-6	CAWSVFPGGAGANVLTF	TGTGCCTGGAGTGTATTCCCAGGGGGCGCCGGGGCCAACGTCCTGACTTTC
.	.	TRBV6-6	TRBJ2-7	CASTPRGSTYEQYF	TGTGCCAGCACCCCCAGAGGCAGCACCTACGAGCAGTACTTC
once	.	TRBV5-6	TRBJ1-2	CASSLETGGTNYGYTF	TGTGCCAGCAGCCTAGAGACAGGTGGAACTAACTATGGCTACACCTTC
.	TRBD1	TRBV6-5	TRBJ1-2	CASSYPTVTGGHGYTF	TGTGCCAGCAGTTACCCAACTGTTACAGGGGGACATGGCTACACCTTC
.	TRBD1	TRBV2	TRBJ1-6	CASSEKLGPTGVSPLHF	TGTGCCAGCAGTGAAAAATTGGGGCCGACAGGGGTCTCACCCCTCCACTTT
.	.	TRBV30	TRBJ2-5	CAWSVISTGQETQYF	TGTGCCTGGAGTGTAATCAGTACAGGACAAGAGACCCAGTACTTC
.	TRBD1	TRBV5-1	TRBJ2-6	CASSSTGGAGANVLTF	TGCGCCAGCAGCTCGACAGGGGGCGCTGGGGCCAACGTCCTGACTTTC
.	TRBD1	TRBV2	TRBJ1-1	CASGLGDSEAFF	TGTGCCAGCGGCCTTGGGGACAGTGAAGCTTTCTTT
.	TRBD2	TRBV28	TRBJ2-2	CASSSAGGGSGELFF	TGTGCCAGCAGTTCAGCGGGGGGCGGTAGCGGGGAGCTGTTTTTT
.	TRBD1	TRBV19	TRBJ2-3	CASSAGQVGTDTQYF	TGTGCCAGTAGTGCCGGACAGGTCGGCACAGATACGCAGTATTTT
.	TRBD2	TRBV5-1	TRBJ2-4	CASSSGLAGVRQYF	TGCGCCAGCAGCTCGGGACTAGCGGGAGTGCGTCAGTACTTC
.	.	TRBV5-1	TRBJ2-3	CASSLTKTSTVRTDTQYF	TGCGCCAGCAGCCTCACCAAAACTAGCACGGTGAGGACAGATACGCAGTATTTT
few	TRBD2	TRBV30	TRBJ2-1	CAWNPRGLAGWGEQFF	TGTGCCTGGAACCCTCGGGGACTAGCGGGTTGGGGGGAGCAGTTCTTC
.	TRBD1	TRBV30	TRBJ1-5	CAWSRGGTGNQPQHF	TGTGCCTGGAGCCGCGGCGGGACAGGTAATCAGCCCCAGCATTTT
.	.	TRBV7-2	TRBJ2-3	CASSSYHQLTQYF	TGTGCCAGCAGCTCTTACCACCAACTTACGCAGTATTTT
few	.	TRBV19	TRBJ1-2	CASSSPAGVFYGYTF	TGTGCCAGTAGTAGCCCAGCGGGGGTTTTCTATGGCTACACCTTC
once	.	TRBV9	TRBJ2-5	CASSVGGQPQETQYF	TGTGCCAGCAGCGTAGGAGGACAGCCCCAAGAGACCCAGTACTTC